Included here is one T cell receptor (beta chain) sequence, with context. What it binds is not known. TCRdb redid the calling of the reads with MiXCR, one entry per CDR3 protein. The sample yields some 350,000 distinct CDR3 sequences, 15% to 20% seen once. This sample is drawn from a study of T cell repertoires in cytomegalovirus infection. Whole-study context: Through public TCR beta signatures, both CMV infection and matching HLA type were indicated.

Germline V gene data show CDR1 as SEHNR and CDR2 as FQNEAQ (reference sequence). The ends were cut back, 1 base at V and 1 base at J, with 10 bases in the middle. The CDR3 consists of 15 residues. Study findings and constraints: The ex vivo response showed dominance by HLA-C-restricted CMV-specific TCR beta clonotypes. Cumulated frequencies of public TCR beta families served to identify carriers of CMV plus the relevant HLA.

The sequence came from a human donor in good health (CMV status not recorded). Some clones in this sample may be carry-over from other donors' samples. This chain joins TRBV7-9 and TRBJ2-5; D is uncertain. The sample taken for sequencing was PBMCs. CDR3 bases: TGTGCCAGCAGCTTAGGACCGCTGATCCAAGAGACCCAGTACTTC. This sequence encodes CASSLGPLIQETQYF.